The 15 T cell receptor beta chains presented below share a single source sample, sequenced in a study of T cells after yellow fever vaccination. TCRdb re-derived calls from the 5' RACE reads in MiXCR, one entry per CDR3 protein. The sample has hundreds of thousands of distinct CDR3 sequences; about 5.2% are singletons. Source: CD4+ T cells sorted from PBMCs, taken on the day of the yellow fever booster vaccination. These receptor sequences come from a man between 18 and 35 years old who received the YFV17D yellow fever vaccine.

This clonotype was picked up many times. The genes are TRBV5-6 and TRBJ1-1; no clear D. This CDR3 spans 13 amino acids. V lost 4 bases and J lost 0, with 7 bases in between. CDR1 SGHDT and CDR2 YYEEEE come from the germline V gene. The CDR3 region has the DNA TGTGCCAGCAGCCGGGCGATGAACACTGAAGCTTTCTTT. It is translated as CASSRAMNTEAFF.

The table lists this clonotype with many counts. The rearrangement uses TRBV12-3 or TRBV12-4 and TRBJ2-5, with 11 nucleotides matching TRBD2. The CDR3 is 16 residues long. The ends lost 6 bases at V and 5 bases at J; junction bases unmatched: 11. The CDR3 region is CASSRGSSGGIETQYF. CDR3 DNA: TGTGCCAGCAGCCGTGGGTCTAGCGGGGGGATTGAGACCCAGTACTTC.

This clonotype was counted at least ten times. The chain carries TRBV11-2 and TRBJ2-5, with 7 positions matching TRBD2. The CDR3 extends over 14 amino acids. After removal of 6 bases from V and 2 bases from J, the junction contained 6 bases not matched to a gene. Germline values: CDR1 SGHAT, CDR2 FQNNGV. The CDR3 loop is CASRPPAGQETQYF. CDR3 nucleotide sequence: TGTGCCAGCAGACCCCCAGCGGGACAAGAGACCCAGTACTTC.

This clonotype was counted between two and nine times. The rearrangement links TRBV6-2 or TRBV6-3 to TRBJ1-1; D gene uncertain. V was pared by 2 bases and J by 4 bases, with 14 bases between. CDR1 is MNHEY, CDR2 SVGEGT, per germline. The CDR3 length is 15 residues. CDR3 in amino acids: CASSYPISSGTEAFF. The CDR3 nucleotides are TGTGCCAGCAGTTACCCTATCTCAAGCGGCACTGAAGCTTTCTTT.

This clonotype was detected many times. The chain has TRBV18 and TRBJ2-2; D unclear. This CDR3 contains 11 residues. Germline V gene data show CDR1 as KGHSH and CDR2 as LQKENI. Trimming shortened V by 5 bases and J by 5 bases, and 3 bases separated the two germline ends. Written as DNA, the CDR3 is TGTGCCAGCTCAGAAACCGGGGAGCTGTTTTTT. Translation: CASSETGELFF.

Many counts were recorded for this clonotype. This chain links TRBV6-5 with TRBJ2-2; unclear D gene. Per germline, CDR1 MNHEY and CDR2 SVGAGI. The V end was cut by 6 bases, the J end by 6 bases, with 11 bases between. This CDR3 comprises 13 residues. In DNA form, the CDR3 reads TGTGCCAGCAGGTCGGGTGGAGCCGGGGAGCTGTTTTTT. Translating gives CASRSGGAGELFF.

There are many counts of this clonotype. This chain links TRBV6-2 or TRBV6-3 with TRBJ2-5, with 12 bases that match TRBD2. The CDR3 consists of 16 residues. The germline V gene encodes CDR1 MNHEY and CDR2 SVGEGT. V gave up 4 bases and J gave up 4 bases; unmatched junction bases: 7. CDR3 bases: TGTGCCAGCAGTTCGCCTAGCGGGGGGGTTCGAGAGACCCAGTACTTC. Its protein is CASSSPSGGVRETQYF.

This clonotype came up many times. This chain uses TRBV10-3 with TRBJ2-5, with D perhaps matching TRBD1 (6 bases). Trimming pared 3 bases from V and 1 base from J, leaving 9 bases between. The CDR3 totals 14 residues. Germline CDR1 is ENHRY and CDR2 is SYGVKD. The CDR3 DNA sequence: TGTGCCATCAGTGAACAGGGAAGCCAAGAGACCCAGTACTTC. This encodes CAISEQGSQETQYF.

The chain is built from TRBV18 and TRBJ2-3, with TRBD1 identical over 7 bases. V shed 4 bases and J 6 bases; nucleotides not matched to a gene: 4. The germline CDR1 and CDR2 sequences are KGHSH and LQKENI. CDR3 length: 13 residues. The CDR3 DNA sequence: TGTGCCAGCTCACACCCGGACAGGGATACGCAGTATTTT. Translation gives CASSHPDRDTQYF.

This clonotype appeared many times. This rearrangement joins TRBV20-1 to TRBJ2-3; D uncertain. The V gene's germline CDR1 is DFQATT and CDR2 SNEGSKA (reference sequence). V gave up 6 bases and J gave up 2 bases, with 15 bases separating them. The CDR3 runs 14 residues. CDR3 bases: TGCAGTGCCGAGTTACTGACAACCACAGATACGCAGTATTTT. It specifies CSAELLTTTDTQYF.

This clonotype was seen ten or more times. The V and J genes are TRBV11-2 and TRBJ2-3, with D perhaps given as TRBD1 or TRBD2 (5 bases each). CDR3 length: 14 residues. Germline V gene lookup returns CDR1 SGHAT and CDR2 FQNNGV. The germline V and J ends were trimmed by 1 base and 7 bases, with 12 bases remaining between them. CDR3 nucleotide sequence: TGTGCCAGCAGCTTAGTTCGGGGCAGGCATACGCAGTATTTT. Amino acids: CASSLVRGRHTQYF. Complete variable domain (other parts from reference TRBV11-2 and TRBJ2-3): EAGVAQSPRYKIIEKRQSVAFWCNPISGHATLYWYQQILGQGPKLLIQFQNNGVVDDSQLPKDRFSAERLKGVDSTLKIQPAKLEDSAVYLCASSLVRGRHTQYFGPGTRLTVL.

This clonotype appeared a few times. CDR3 region: CATSDHRDRGGFRETQYF. Written as DNA, the CDR3 is TGTGCCACCAGTGATCACCGAGACAGGGGTGGTTTCAGGGAGACCCAGTACTTC. The chain is built from TRBV24-1 and TRBJ2-5, with TRBD1 matching over 8 bases. V dropped 3 bases and J dropped 5; count of bases not matched to a gene: 16. Germline V lookup: CDR1 KGHDR, CDR2 SFDVKD. The CDR3 runs to 18 residues.

This clonotype was detected a few times. This sequence joins TRBV7-8 and TRBJ2-5; unclear D gene. Germline lookup yields CDR1 SGHVS and CDR2 FQNEAQ. V gave up 10 bases and J gave up 5 bases, with 8 bases separating them. The CDR3 runs to 10 residues. CDR3 sequence (DNA): TGTGCCATCCCCGGGGAGACCCAGTACTTC. Its translation is CAIPGETQYF.

This clonotype has just a few counts. This sequence joins TRBV10-3 and TRBJ2-3; 10 nucleotides align to TRBD1. The CDR3 is made up of 13 amino acids. The J segment lost 7 bases and the V segment lost 10 bases, leaving 8 bases of the junction unmatched. Germline CDR1 ENHRY, CDR2 SYGVKD. CDR3 protein: CATSGTGVNTQYF. The CDR3 bases are TGTGCCACCTCCGGGACAGGGGTCAATACGCAGTATTTT.

This clonotype was counted at least ten times. The chain links TRBV9 to TRBJ2-3, with 9 bases matching TRBD2. J was trimmed by 4 bases and V by 3 bases; bases with no gene match: 3. The CDR3 runs 14 residues. Germline lookup yields CDR1 SGDLS and CDR2 YYNGEE. The DNA of the CDR3 is TGTGCCAGCAGCGCTAGCGGGGTCCCAGATACGCAGTATTTT. As protein: CASSASGVPDTQYF.